Following are 31 T cell receptor beta chains from one sample sequenced in a study of T cells after yellow fever vaccination. TCRdb re-called the 5' RACE reads through MiXCR, storing one row per CDR3 protein. The sample records approximately 260,000 distinct CDR3 sequences, over 4.5% being singletons. The sample here was CD4+ T cells sorted from PBMCs, taken on the day of the yellow fever booster vaccination. All receptors come from a man aged 18 to 30 who received the YFV17D yellow fever vaccine.

This clonotype appeared a few times. The chain couples TRBV5-1 to TRBJ2-2, with TRBD2 identical over 10 bases. Germline V gene data show CDR1 as SGHRS and CDR2 as YFSETQ. V shed 5 bases and J 5 bases; nucleotides not matched to a gene: 9. CDR3 length: 16 amino acids. Written as DNA, the CDR3 is TGCGCCAGCAGTCCCGCTAGCGGGGGTGAAACCGGGGAGCTGTTTTTT. This gives the protein CASSPASGGETGELFF.

This clonotype turned up a few times. This chain links TRBV2 with TRBJ2-2; tentative D call: TRBD1 (6 bases). The CDR3 length is 15 residues. CDR1 and CDR2 from the germline V gene are SNHLY and FYNNEI. The ends were cut back, 4 bases at V and 2 bases at J, with 11 bases in the middle. The CDR3 DNA follows: TGTGCCAGCAGTGTGGACAGAATCAACACCGGGGAGCTGTTTTTT. Translating gives CASSVDRINTGELFF.

This clonotype came up a few times. The chain couples TRBV5-1 to TRBJ2-3, with D tentatively TRBD1 (5 bases). The germline V gene has CDR1 SGHRS and CDR2 YFSETQ. Trimming removed 8 bases at V and 4 bases at J, with 14 bases between. The CDR3 is made up of 13 amino acids. This CDR3 reads CASRGALADTQYF. The CDR3 DNA is TGCGCCAGTCGTGGGGCATTGGCAGATACGCAGTATTTT.

This clonotype was counted only a few times. This chain links TRBV6-5 with TRBJ1-1; the match to TRBD1 covers 7 bases. Germline values: CDR1 MNHEY, CDR2 SVGAGI. This CDR3 spans 16 amino acids. The ends lost 5 bases at V and 1 base at J; junction bases unmatched: 10. The CDR3 DNA sequence: TGTGCCAGCAGTCTTGACAGGGAGTTTACGAACACTGAAGCTTTCTTT. Encoded protein: CASSLDREFTNTEAFF.

This clonotype was counted between two and nine times. The rearrangement uses TRBV5-1 and TRBJ1-2; D ambiguous. The CDR3 runs to 14 residues. From germline, CDR1 is SGHRS and CDR2 YFSETQ. Trimming removed 0 bases from V and 3 bases from J, with 9 bases in between. For the CDR3, the DNA is TGCGCCAGCAGCTTGGACGGGGATTACTATGGCTACACCTTC. Its translation is CASSLDGDYYGYTF.

This clonotype was recorded at least ten times. The DNA for the CDR3 is TGTGCCAGCTCTGGGGTCACGTCCTCCTACAATGAGCAGTTCTTC. Translating gives CASSGVTSSYNEQFF. V gene TRBV11-2 combines with J gene TRBJ2-1; D is uncertain. CDR3 length equals 15 residues. Germline V lookup: CDR1 SGHAT, CDR2 FQNNGV. V was shortened by 8 bases and J by 0 bases, with 14 bases between the two germline ends.

The V call is TRBV4-3, the J call TRBJ1-5, with D possibly TRBD1 on 5 matching bases. V was shortened by 4 bases and J by 4 bases, with 20 bases between the two germline ends. The CDR3 runs to 17 residues. CDR1 is LGHNA and CDR2 is YSLEER in the germline V gene. This CDR3 reads CASSPRASGDGNQPQHF. CDR3 sequence (DNA): TGCGCCAGCAGCCCCCGGGCCTCCGGGGACGGGAATCAGCCCCAGCATTTT.

The chain has TRBV29-1 and TRBJ1-2; D remains ambiguous. With 4 bases removed from V and 4 bases from J, the gap between germline ends came to 10 bases. Germline V CDR1 and CDR2: SQVTM, ANQGSEA. The CDR3 spans 12 residues. The CDR3 region is CSVVVSVYGYTF. CDR3 bases: TGCAGCGTTGTCGTGTCGGTCTATGGCTACACCTTC.

In this sample, this clonotype turned up a few times. CDR3 region: CASSPGQRDSPLHF. The CDR3 DNA is TGCGCCAGCAGCCCCGGACAGAGGGATTCACCCCTCCACTTT. The chain combines TRBV4-3 with TRBJ1-6; D possibly corresponds to TRBD1 (6 bases). Germline CDR1 reads LGHNA; CDR2 reads YSLEER. CDR3 length: 14 residues. The ends were cut back, 4 bases at V and 8 bases at J, with 12 bases in the middle.

This clonotype was observed a handful of times. The chain carries TRBV9 and TRBJ2-5, with 8 bases that match TRBD2. V lost 4 bases and J lost 5; bases outside the gene matches: 10. The CDR3 is made up of 15 amino acids. CDR1 is SGDLS and CDR2 is YYNGEE in the germline V gene. This CDR3 reads CASSWAGGPEETQYF. In DNA, the CDR3 is TGTGCCAGCAGCTGGGCGGGGGGCCCAGAGGAGACCCAGTACTTC. Drawing the rest from reference TRBV9 and TRBJ2-5, the complete variable domain is DSGVTQTPKHLITATGQRVTLRCSPRSGDLSVYWYQQSLDQGLQFLIQYYNGEERAKGNILERFSAQQFPDLHSELNLSSLELGDSALYFCASSWAGGPEETQYFGPGTRLLVL.

V gene TRBV4-2 combines with J gene TRBJ1-5, with a possible D match to TRBD1 (5 bases). CDR3 length equals 15 residues. V was shortened by 0 bases and J by 4 bases, with 10 bases between the two germline ends. Germline V lookup: CDR1 LGHNA, CDR2 YNFKEQ. The CDR3 bases are TGTGCCAGCAGCCAAGATTGGGGGACGAATCAGCCCCAGCATTTT. Amino acid sequence: CASSQDWGTNQPQHF.

The chain combines TRBV30 with TRBJ2-1; tentative D call: TRBD2 (5 bases). The CDR3 sequence is 11 residues long. Germline lookup yields CDR1 GTSNPN and CDR2 SVGIG (reference sequence). Deletions cut 4 bases from V and 4 bases from J, with 5 bases between. The DNA for the CDR3 is TGTGCCTGGATAGCGTACAATGAGCAGTTCTTC. Its translation is CAWIAYNEQFF.

This clonotype was seen only a few times. This chain uses TRBV4-3 with TRBJ2-2; a weak D match, TRBD2 (5 bases). V dropped 0 bases and J dropped 2 bases, with 10 bases sitting between them. The CDR3 is made up of 16 amino acids. Germline V gene lookup returns CDR1 LGHNA and CDR2 YSLEER. The CDR3 spells CASSQEPGLNTGELFF. CDR3 nucleotides: TGCGCCAGCAGCCAAGAGCCAGGACTCAACACCGGGGAGCTGTTTTTT.

This chain links TRBV10-3 with TRBJ1-6; D remains unclear. This CDR3 spans 12 amino acids. With 10 bases removed from V and 7 bases from J, the gap between germline ends came to 11 bases. Germline values: CDR1 ENHRY, CDR2 SYGVKD. The CDR3 DNA reads TGTGCCACGGGTGAGTTAAATTCACCCCTCCACTTT. Encoded protein: CATGELNSPLHF.

This clonotype was counted ten times or more. V and J are TRBV4-3 and TRBJ2-3, with TRBD2 as a possible D gene (6 bases). Germline assignment: CDR1 LGHNA and CDR2 YSLEER. The length of the CDR3 is 15 residues. Trimming took off 1 base at V and 1 base at J, with 9 bases between the two ends. The CDR3 nucleotides are TGCGCCAGCAGCCAAGGGGGGGTGCGCACAGATACGCAGTATTTT. Protein: CASSQGGVRTDTQYF.

The J gene is TRBJ1-5, the V gene TRBV11-2; TRBD1 is a possible D gene (6 bases). Trimming stripped 1 base from V and 0 bases from J, with 22 bases between. The CDR3 sequence is 20 residues long. Germline V gene lookup returns CDR1 SGHAT and CDR2 FQNNGV. DNA for the CDR3: TGTGCCAGCAGCTTAGTTCGTATGGACAGCCGCCTCTATAGCAATCAGCCCCAGCATTTT. It specifies CASSLVRMDSRLYSNQPQHF.

The CDR3 bases are TGTGCCAGCAGCGCGGGGCCCGGGGGGAATCAGCCCCAGCATTTT. It codes for CASSAGPGGNQPQHF. This chain joins TRBV9 and TRBJ1-5; weak D call: TRBD1 (5 bases). Per the germline V gene, CDR1 is SGDLS and CDR2 is YYNGEE. The CDR3 is made up of 15 amino acids. The V and J ends lost 3 bases and 4 bases respectively, with 14 bases between them.

In its sample, this clonotype ranks as medium-sized. This chain uses TRBV20-1 with TRBJ2-5; D is perhaps TRBD2 (6 bases). With 3 bases removed from V and 2 bases from J, the gap between germline ends came to 13 bases. This CDR3 comprises 14 residues. Germline V lookup: CDR1 DFQATT, CDR2 SNEGSKA (reference sequence). Written as DNA, the CDR3 is TGCAGTGCTAGGTCCGGGAGTCCACAAGAGACCCAGTACTTC. It is translated as CSARSGSPQETQYF.

This clonotype was observed a handful of times. The chain recombines TRBV20-1 with TRBJ2-2; possibly TRBD1 or TRBD2 for D (5 bases each). Germline values: CDR1 DFQATT, CDR2 SNEGSKA (reference sequence). Trimming left V 6 bases short and J 3 bases short, with 14 bases between. This CDR3 has 14 amino acids. CDR3 DNA sequence: TGCAGTGCAAGCCGGGACCGGGACACCGGGGAGCTGTTTTTT. It translates to CSASRDRDTGELFF.

This clonotype has only a few counts. CDR3 amino acids: CASSQSMGYQETQYF. The CDR3 DNA follows: TGCGCCAGCAGCCAATCAATGGGATACCAAGAGACCCAGTACTTC. This rearrangement joins TRBV4-3 to TRBJ2-5; no reliable D call. The germline gives CDR1 LGHNA, CDR2 YSLEER. This CDR3 region has 15 residues. Trimming removed 2 bases from V and 0 bases from J, with 10 bases in between.

This clonotype has a count of ten or more. The chain links TRBV9 to TRBJ1-6; TRBD1 is a possible D gene (5 bases). Germline loops: CDR1 SGDLS, CDR2 YYNGEE. The CDR3 has 15 residues. Trimming removed 7 bases from V and 7 bases from J, with 18 bases in between. The CDR3: CASSKGREYNSPLHF. Written as DNA, the CDR3 is TGTGCCAGCTCCAAAGGCAGGGAATACAATTCACCCCTCCACTTT.

V gene TRBV9 combines with J gene TRBJ2-7, with 10 bases that match TRBD1. V shed 0 bases and J 2 bases; nucleotides not matched to a gene: 2. The CDR3 totals 15 residues. CDR1 SGDLS and CDR2 YYNGEE come from the germline V gene. The CDR3 region has the DNA TGTGCCAGCAGCGTAGGGGGGACAGGGGCCTACGAGCAGTACTTC. It specifies CASSVGGTGAYEQYF.

In this sample, this clonotype turned up a few times. The chain joins TRBV7-2 to TRBJ2-7, with D uncertain. The CDR3 length is 15 residues. Trimming shortened V by 0 bases and J by 2 bases, and 11 bases separated the two germline ends. Germline V gene sequence: CDR1 SGHTA, CDR2 FQGNSA. The CDR3 DNA sequence: TGTGCCAGCAGCTTAGCGGCGCAGGCAGCCTACGAGCAGTACTTC. Its translation is CASSLAAQAAYEQYF.

This clonotype was detected many times. J is TRBJ2-5 and V is TRBV14, with unresolved D. V gave up 8 bases and J gave up 7 bases, with 11 bases separating them. There are 11 residues in the CDR3. Germline V gene data show CDR1 as SGHDN and CDR2 as FVKESK. The DNA of the CDR3 is TGTGCCAGCGGCAATATGGGGACCCAGTACTTC. Translated, it gives CASGNMGTQYF.

This chain joins TRBV19 and TRBJ1-6, with D unclear. This CDR3 spans 16 amino acids. The V end was cut by 3 bases, the J end by 0 bases, with 9 bases between. The germline V gene encodes CDR1 LNHDA and CDR2 SQIVND (reference sequence). CDR3 in amino acids: CASSILGNSYNSPLHF. The DNA of the CDR3 is TGTGCCAGTAGTATCCTGGGGAACTCCTATAATTCACCCCTCCACTTT.

This clonotype was counted many times. The rearrangement joins TRBV20-1 to TRBJ2-7; D gene uncertain. The ends were cut back, 0 bases at V and 2 bases at J, with 11 bases in the middle. This CDR3 has 14 amino acids. Germline V gene data show CDR1 as DFQATT and CDR2 as SNEGSKA (reference sequence). The CDR3 DNA reads TGCAGTGCTAGAGATTTGGGGTCCCCCTACGAGCAGTACTTC. This translates into CSARDLGSPYEQYF.

This clonotype has a count of ten or more. This chain uses TRBV29-1 with TRBJ1-2; D not certain. Trimming stripped 3 bases from V and 5 bases from J, with 10 bases between. Germline V gene sequence: CDR1 SQVTM, CDR2 ANQGSEA. This CDR3 is 12 amino acids long. CDR3 sequence reads: CSVDVGGYGYTF. CDR3 DNA sequence: TGCAGCGTTGATGTAGGAGGTTATGGCTACACCTTC.

The chain links TRBV5-6 to TRBJ1-2; D is perhaps TRBD1 (5 bases). Germline CDR1 is SGHDT and CDR2 is YYEEEE. The CDR3 covers 14 residues. V lost 4 bases to trimming and J lost 3 bases, with 13 bases between them. The CDR3 DNA reads as TGTGCCAGCAGCGGGACTCCACGGGACTATGGCTACACCTTC. This gives the protein CASSGTPRDYGYTF.

CDR3 in DNA: TGCGCCAGCAGCCAAAATCAAGGGAGACAGGGGGCGCGCACTGAAGCTTTCTTT. It codes for CASSQNQGRQGARTEAFF. V and J are TRBV4-3 and TRBJ1-1, with TRBD1 matching over 10 bases. The CDR3 loop spans 18 amino acids. J lost 4 bases, V lost 2 bases, and 13 bases had no gene match. Looked up from germline, CDR1 is LGHNA and CDR2 is YSLEER.

The V call is TRBV6-1, the J call TRBJ1-4; D remains unclear. Germline V CDR1 and CDR2: MNHNS, SASEGT. Trimming took off 4 bases at V and 14 bases at J, with 14 bases between the two ends. This CDR3 region has 12 residues. The CDR3 DNA reads TGTGCCAGCAGTGGCAGGAGGTGGGCGCTGTTTTTT. Residues: CASSGRRWALFF.

This clonotype was counted a few times. V and J are TRBV3-1 and TRBJ2-2; weak D call: TRBD1 (5 bases). The CDR3 runs to 15 residues. Germline assignment: CDR1 LGHDT and CDR2 YNNKEL (reference sequence). Trimming stripped 4 bases from V and 2 bases from J, with 11 bases between. The CDR3 is CASSRRTLNTGELFF. The CDR3 nucleotides read TGTGCCAGCAGCCGCCGGACACTTAACACCGGGGAGCTGTTTTTT. Full variable domain (outside the CDR3, taken from reference TRBV3-1 and TRBJ2-2): DTAVSQTPKYLVTQMGNDKSIKCEQNLGHDTMYWYKQDSKKFLKIMFSYNNKELIINETVPNRFSPKSPDKAHLNLHINSLELGDSAVYFCASSRRTLNTGELFFGEGSRLTVL.